This TCR beta chain was retrieved from a study of blood T cell repertoires in COVID-19. As for the study in general: Sites in the United States, Italy and Spain provided acute and convalescent COVID-19 samples. PBMCs, B-cell-depleted T cells, or T cells provided the cDNA or gDNA that made up the material.

V trimming: 4 bases; J trimming: 2 bases; junction bases outside the gene matches: 7. The CDR3 consists of 15 residues. Germline CDR1 MGHDK, CDR2 SYGVNS. Cohorts were based on clinical histories the participants reported. In the original workflow: By means of reference gene primer amplification, nucleated cell counts were estimated. Only in-frame clones appear in the TCRdb table, and some are missing; sequencing was by immunoSEQ multiplex PCR. That table supplies the V and J calls and clone size; D and trimming were determined from the DNA. Of 200,000 to 250,000 clones listed, around 80% are singletons.

The V gene is TRBV25-1, the J gene TRBJ2-7; 8 bases are a match to TRBD1. This sequence originates from a woman aged 40-49 years with acute COVID-19. The sequenced sample consisted of PBMCs or T cells enriched from blood (not recorded which). CDR3 loop: CASSGGDRFTYEQYF. CDR3 coding DNA: TGTGCCAGCAGTGGGGGGGACAGGTTTACCTACGAGCAGTACTTC.